A selection of T cell receptor beta chains follows, all from one sample in a study of T-cell reconstitution after alpha-beta-depleted transplantation in children. One entry per CDR3 protein, called by TCRdb with MiXCR from the PCR reads. The sample shows approximately 200,000 distinct CDR3 sequences, about 14% of them seen only once. Material: PBMCs from the stem cell graft donor, obtained from the stem cell graft. The source of these receptors is a human donor who donated a stem cell graft to a child with acute lymphoblastic leukemia. Each CDR3 is given with its conserved first and last residue. D genes are given only for firm matches. Not every row has a clone size; where given, it reads once, few, many or a size class.

V	J	length	D	size	DNA	CDR3
TRBV12-3/TRBV12-4	TRBJ1-1	15	TRBD1	many	TGTGCCAGCACCGGACAGGGGGCAATGAACACTGAAGCTTTCTTT	CASTGQGAMNTEAFF
TRBV10-3	TRBJ1-1	15	TRBD1	many	TGTGCCATCAGTGAGTCGGGGACAGGGGACACTGAAGCTTTCTTT	CAISESGTGDTEAFF
TRBV19	TRBJ1-2	14	TRBD1	.	TGTGCCAGTAGTATGGACAGGTATTCCTATGGCTACACCTTC	CASSMDRYSYGYTF
TRBV12-3/TRBV12-4	TRBJ2-3	16	.	many	TGTGCCAGCACCTACAGAGTCGATTCCTACACAGATACGCAGTATTTT	CASTYRVDSYTDTQYF
TRBV10-2	TRBJ1-2	14	.	many	TGCGCCAGCAGTGTGGACCTGGGCAACTATGGCTACACCTTC	CASSVDLGNYGYTF
TRBV20-1	TRBJ1-3	13	TRBD1	.	TGCAGTGCAAGACAGGGAGCTGGAAACACCATATATTTT	CSARQGAGNTIYF
TRBV5-1	TRBJ2-4	19	TRBD1	.	TGCGCCAGCAGCCTCCTGGGGCAGGGGGTGAATGTAGCCAAAAACATTCAGTACTTC	CASSLLGQGVNVAKNIQYF
TRBV6-5	TRBJ1-2	15	.	.	TGTGCCAGCAGTTACTCGTCTAGATCACAGCGGGGCTACACCTTC	CASSYSSRSQRGYTF
TRBV12-3/TRBV12-4	TRBJ1-2	14	TRBD1	few	TGTGCCAGCAGTTTCCGACAGGGGGCTAATGGCTACACCTTC	CASSFRQGANGYTF
TRBV5-1	TRBJ2-6	16	.	.	TGCGCCAGCAGCTACCGCGGGGGCGACGGGGCCAACGTCCTGACTTTC	CASSYRGGDGANVLTF
TRBV5-4	TRBJ2-2	15	.	.	TGTGCCAGCAGCTTGTACAGGGTGGGCACCGGGGAGCTGTTTTTT	CASSLYRVGTGELFF
TRBV7-2	TRBJ2-3	15	TRBD2	few	TGTGCCAGCAGCTGGAGGACTAGCTCAGAAGATACGCAGTATTTT	CASSWRTSSEDTQYF
TRBV12-3/TRBV12-4	TRBJ2-6	14	.	many	TGTGCCAGCCTTATAACGGGGGGGGCCAACGTCCTGACTTTC	CASLITGGANVLTF
TRBV11-2	TRBJ1-1	15	.	many	TGTGCCAGCAGCTTAACAGGCCGGCGCAACACTGAAGCTTTCTTT	CASSLTGRRNTEAFF
TRBV12-3/TRBV12-4	TRBJ2-1	14	TRBD2	many	TGTGCCACCCAGGTGGGGACTAGGTACAATGAGCAGTTCTTC	CATQVGTRYNEQFF
TRBV12-3/TRBV12-4	TRBJ2-1	15	TRBD2	many	TGTGCCAGCAGTTTTTCAGTAGCGGGAGAGAATGAGCAGTTCTTC	CASSFSVAGENEQFF
TRBV12-3/TRBV12-4	TRBJ2-1	16	.	many	TGTGCCAGCAACCGCCTAAGGGTGATAGAGAGCAATGAGCAGTTCTTC	CASNRLRVIESNEQFF
TRBV4-2	TRBJ2-3	13	TRBD1	many	TGTGCCAGCAGCCAAACAGGGGCGGATACGCAGTATTTT	CASSQTGADTQYF
TRBV20-1	TRBJ2-1	13	TRBD2	many	TGCAGTGCCGGGACTAGCGGGAGAGGCGAGCAGTTCTTC	CSAGTSGRGEQFF
TRBV12-3/TRBV12-4	TRBJ2-5	13	.	many	TGTGCCAGCGTGGGTGGGTTCCAAGAGACCCAGTACTTC	CASVGGFQETQYF
TRBV5-1	TRBJ2-1	14	.	.	TGCGCCAGCAGCTTGGCAGCTCCCTACAATGAGCAGTTCTTC	CASSLAAPYNEQFF
TRBV12-3/TRBV12-4	TRBJ2-1	13	.	many	TGTGCCAGCAGTTTACGAGGGTACAATGAGCAGTTCTTC	CASSLRGYNEQFF
TRBV20-1	TRBJ1-1	11	.	many	TGCAGTGCCCGGCGATCGGGTGAAGCTTTCTTT	CSARRSGEAFF
TRBV12-3/TRBV12-4	TRBJ2-1	15	.	many	TGTGCCAGCAGTACCGCCAGCGGCTCCTACAATGAGCAGTTCTTC	CASSTASGSYNEQFF
TRBV29-1	TRBJ1-2	13	TRBD1	many	TGCAGCGTAATGCCGACAGGGGAGAATGGCTACACCTTC	CSVMPTGENGYTF
TRBV20-1	TRBJ1-1	14	.	many	TGCAGTGCTAGACCAGGGTCCGAGAACACTGAAGCTTTCTTT	CSARPGSENTEAFF
TRBV5-1	TRBJ2-1	15	TRBD2	many	TGCGCCAGCAGCTTGGCCGAGCTAGCGGGAGATGAGCAGTTCTTC	CASSLAELAGDEQFF
TRBV7-9	TRBJ2-1	17	.	.	TGTGCCAGCAGCCCCCCGGATAGCGCCAGAGATTACAATGAGCAGTTCTTC	CASSPPDSARDYNEQFF
TRBV10-3	TRBJ2-7	14	TRBD2	many	TGTGCCATCAGTGAGTCAGCGGGAGGGGACGAGCAGTACTTC	CAISESAGGDEQYF
TRBV6-1	TRBJ1-2	17	TRBD1	many	TGTGCCAGCAGCCTGAAGCCTTCAGGGGGCGCGTATCATGGCTACACCTTC	CASSLKPSGGAYHGYTF
TRBV5-1	TRBJ2-1	16	TRBD2	many	TGCGCCAGCAGCTTGGGAGGGACTAGCGTTGACAATGAGCAGTTCTTC	CASSLGGTSVDNEQFF
TRBV10-3	TRBJ1-2	13	.	many	TGTGCCATCAGTGAGTCGACAGGAGATGGCTACACCTTC	CAISESTGDGYTF
TRBV5-4	TRBJ2-7	13	.	many	TGTGCCAGCAGCTTGTCGGGGACCGCAGAGCAGTACTTC	CASSLSGTAEQYF
TRBV2	TRBJ2-5	15	.	few	TGTGCCAGCAGTGAAGCGGACCAGTACCAAGAGACCCAGTACTTC	CASSEADQYQETQYF
TRBV5-4	TRBJ2-7	14	TRBD2	many	TGTGCCAGCAGCCTGAGCGGGAGGGCTAACGAGCAGTACTTC	CASSLSGRANEQYF
TRBV12-3/TRBV12-4	TRBJ2-5	14	.	many	TGTGCCAGCAGTCAAACCCATGGGGTGGAGACCCAGTACTTC	CASSQTHGVETQYF
TRBV12-3/TRBV12-4	TRBJ1-1	14	TRBD1	.	TGTGCCAGCAGGCAACAGGGGACGAACACTGAAGCTTTCTTT	CASRQQGTNTEAFF
TRBV7-9	TRBJ2-7	13	TRBD1	many	TGTGCCAGCAGCCTCGGGACAGCCCGCAGGCTGTACTTC	CASSLGTARRLYF
TRBV4-1	TRBJ2-2	16	.	many	TGCGCCAGCAGCCAAGTTGGCGGGACGAACACCGGGGAGCTGTTTTTT	CASSQVGGTNTGELFF
TRBV5-1	TRBJ2-7	13	TRBD1	many	TGCGCCAGCAGCTGGACAGGGGACTACGAGCAGTACTTC	CASSWTGDYEQYF
TRBV5-1	TRBJ2-7	16	TRBD1	few	TGCGCCAGCAGCTTGGACGGGACAGGGAGCTCCTACGAGCAGTACTTC	CASSLDGTGSSYEQYF
TRBV11-2	TRBJ2-2	20	TRBD2	few	TGTGCCAGCAGCCGGCCGGGACTAGCGGGAGGATTGGCGAACACCGGGGAGCTGTTTTTT	CASSRPGLAGGLANTGELFF
TRBV6-1	TRBJ2-7	17	TRBD2	.	TGTGCCAGCAGTGACCGAACTCCGGGACTAGTTGATAACGAGCAGTACTTC	CASSDRTPGLVDNEQYF
TRBV20-1	TRBJ1-5	13	.	many	TGCAGTGCGGCCGGCTATAGCAATCAGCCCCAGCATTTT	CSAAGYSNQPQHF
TRBV12-1	TRBJ2-1	14	.	many	TGTGCCAGCAGCCGACAGGGCTCCTACAATGAGCAGTTCTTC	CASSRQGSYNEQFF
TRBV5-1	TRBJ2-7	14	.	many	TGCGCCAGCAGCTTGGACGGCCGTTCCTACGAGCAGTACTTC	CASSLDGRSYEQYF
TRBV15	TRBJ2-1	14	TRBD1	many	TGTGCCACCTCGGGACAGGGTCACTCTTATGAGCAGTTCTTC	CATSGQGHSYEQFF
TRBV7-9	TRBJ2-7	14	.	many	TGTGCCAGCAGTCTATCAGCCCTCTCCTACGAGCAGTACTTC	CASSLSALSYEQYF
TRBV20-1	TRBJ1-5	12	.	many	TGCAGTGCTCACAGGGCTAAACAGCCCCAGCATTTT	CSAHRAKQPQHF
TRBV12-3/TRBV12-4	TRBJ2-1	16	TRBD2	few	TGTGCCAGCAGTTCTCCCTCTAGCGGGCCGGGAGATGAGCAGTTCTTC	CASSSPSSGPGDEQFF
TRBV20-1	TRBJ2-3	15	TRBD2	many	TGCAGTGCTAGAGTAAAGGCGGGAGGGATAGATACGCAGTATTTT	CSARVKAGGIDTQYF
TRBV28	TRBJ2-7	15	.	.	TGTGCCAGCAGTCCCAATTTTAGCGGCCTCTACGAGCAGTACTTC	CASSPNFSGLYEQYF
TRBV5-1	TRBJ2-1	16	TRBD2	.	TGCGCCAGCAGCCCAGGACTAGCGGCCTCCTACAATGAGCAGTTCTTC	CASSPGLAASYNEQFF
TRBV6-5	TRBJ2-7	15	.	many	TGTGCCAGCAGTTCCATACTAGAAGGGAACTACGAGCAGTACTTC	CASSSILEGNYEQYF
TRBV10-1	TRBJ1-2	14	.	many	TGCGCCAGCAGTCCATCCCAAGACAGCGCCGGCTACACCTTC	CASSPSQDSAGYTF
TRBV6-1	TRBJ2-3	15	TRBD1	many	TGTGCCAGCAGTCGCGGGACAGGGGGCGTATGGACGCAGTATTTT	CASSRGTGGVWTQYF
TRBV5-1	TRBJ2-1	16	TRBD2	many	TGCGCCAGCAGCTTGGGGCCTAGCGGGAGTCTAAATGAGCAGTTCTTC	CASSLGPSGSLNEQFF